Detailed here is one T cell receptor (beta chain). This entry comes from a study of blood T cell repertoires in COVID-19. Germline CDR1 reads LGHNA; CDR2 reads YNFKEQ. V was pared by 1 base and J by 4 bases, with 7 bases of the junction left unmatched. This CDR3 contains 16 residues. Some clones are missing from TCRdb's copy, which holds only in-frame ones; the method was immunoSEQ multiplex PCR. The sample lists approximately 220,000 clones; about 83% were seen once. This TCR derives from a woman between 35 and 50 years old who had been exposed to COVID-19. This sequence joins TRBV4-2 and TRBJ2-7, with 10 bases lining up with TRBD2. Material: PBMCs or T cells enriched from blood (not recorded which). CDR3 loop: CASSQGTSGAGYEQYF. The CDR3 DNA reads TGTGCCAGCAGCCAAGGGACTAGCGGTGCTGGGTACGAGCAGTACTTC.